This T cell receptor beta chain is drawn from a study of cytomegalovirus exposure and HLA in healthy donors. Study-level points and caveats: It was 150 to 200 TCR beta chains that were listed as cytomegalovirus-associated.

V was clipped by 3 bases and J by 4 bases, with 9 bases between them. Looked up from germline, CDR1 is GTSNPN and CDR2 is SVGIG (reference sequence). The CDR3 covers 13 residues. Likely unrecorded immune exposures existed in these nominally healthy donors. As for this clone: No antigen is known for it.

Primers included in the PCR were 60 Vbeta and 13 Jbeta primers. Only in-frame clones appear in the TCRdb table, and some are missing; sequencing was by immunoSEQ multiplex PCR. This sample's clone table lists around 53,000 clones. Sequencing was done on a sample of PBMCs. The source is a man between 18 and 35 years old in good health and CMV-seropositive. The chain joins TRBV30 to TRBJ1-4; tentatively, D is TRBD1 (5 bases). Here the CDR3 DNA reads TGTGCCTGGAGCGGAAGGGGTAATGAAAAACTGTTTTTT. Amino acid sequence: CAWSGRGNEKLFF. The complete variable domain, with remaining parts taken from reference TRBV30 and TRBJ1-4, reads SQTIHQWPATLVQPVGSPLSLECTVEGTSNPNLYWYRQAAGRGLQLLFYSVGIGQISSEVPQNLSASRPQDRQFILSSKKLLLSDSGFYLCAWSGRGNEKLFFGSGTQLSVL.